One sample yielded the 15 T cell receptor beta chains listed below, sequenced in a study of PD-1 blockade in classical Hodgkin lymphoma. Sample time point: cycle 4 day 1 (C4D1), after six to seven weeks of nivolumab. After autologous stem cell transplantation all patients relapsed, and prior brentuximab vedotin exposure differed between cohorts. With magnetic negative selection, CD4+ T cells were purified from PBMCs that had been thawed. This table comes from immunoSEQ multiplex PCR, and its TCRdb copy is limited to in-frame clones, with some not included. The sample lists 15,000 to 20,000 clones, roughly 80% occurring once. The material was CD4+ T cells from blood, obtained before the fourth cycle of nivolumab. All receptors derive from a human donor with classical Hodgkin lymphoma.

This clone was observed a single time. The chain joins TRBV7-2 to TRBJ2-5; unclear D gene. V was cut by 5 bases and J by 6 bases, with 13 bases left in between. This CDR3 has 13 amino acids. Germline CDR1 SGHTA, CDR2 FQGNSA. The CDR3 loop reads CASSPDSSQTQYF. The CDR3 DNA is TGTGCCAGCAGCCCCGATTCTTCTCAGACCCAGTACTTC.

This clone was seen a few times. The J gene is TRBJ1-1, the V gene TRBV19, with 9 nucleotides matching TRBD1. Trimming removed 6 bases from V and 3 bases from J; junction bases left unmatched: 8. In germline, CDR1 is LNHDA, CDR2 SQIVND (reference sequence). The CDR3 length is 15 residues. The CDR3: CASRTGGDGYTEAFF. For the CDR3, the DNA is TGTGCCAGTAGGACAGGGGGTGACGGGTACACTGAAGCTTTCTTT.

The chain employs TRBV2 and TRBJ1-2, with D hard to call. There are 15 residues in the CDR3. V gave up 1 base and J gave up 3 bases, with 12 bases separating them. Germline-derived CDR1 and CDR2 are SNHLY and FYNNEI. CDR3: CASSEGWRPYYGYTF. The DNA for the CDR3 is TGTGCCAGCAGTGAAGGGTGGAGGCCGTACTATGGCTACACCTTC.

The chain recombines TRBV6-1 with TRBJ2-4; D remains unclear. This CDR3 is built from 13 residues. V lost 2 bases and J 5 bases, leaving 7 bases between the germline ends. Germline V gene lookup returns CDR1 MNHNS and CDR2 SASEGT. Written as DNA, the CDR3 is TGTGCCAGCAGTGAACCCGCTCAAAACATTCAGTACTTC. Translation gives CASSEPAQNIQYF.

This clone was seen only once. The genes are TRBV5-1 and TRBJ1-1; 9 bases agree with TRBD1. The CDR3 is 18 residues long. From germline, CDR1 is SGHRS and CDR2 YFSETQ. With V trimmed by 2 bases and J by 0 bases, 11 bases remained unmatched. The CDR3 protein is CASSFGFGTGRMNTEAFF. The CDR3 coding sequence is TGCGCCAGCAGCTTCGGTTTTGGGACAGGGCGAATGAACACTGAAGCTTTCTTT.

This chain connects TRBV4-1 to TRBJ2-5, with 8 nucleotides matching TRBD1. The J segment lost 5 bases and the V segment lost 4 bases, leaving 6 bases of the junction unmatched. Germline CDR1 MGHRA, CDR2 YSYEKL. This CDR3 contains 14 residues. CDR3 DNA sequence: TGCGCCAGCAGCCTTCGGACAGGGAGTGAGACCCAGTACTTC. Amino acid sequence: CASSLRTGSETQYF.

The genes are TRBV10-3 and TRBJ2-3; no clear D. Trimming removed 7 bases from V and 0 bases from J, with 14 bases in between. Germline CDR1 reads ENHRY; CDR2 reads SYGVKD. This CDR3 contains 15 residues. CDR3 in DNA: TGTGCCATCAAATCCGGAATATCTAGCACAGATACGCAGTATTTT. It translates to CAIKSGISSTDTQYF.

The chain carries TRBV11-2 and TRBJ1-2, with D perhaps matching TRBD1 (6 bases). V gave up 5 bases and J gave up 3 bases, with 10 bases separating them. The CDR3 is 13 residues long. Germline lookup yields CDR1 SGHAT and CDR2 FQNNGV. The CDR3 DNA sequence: TGTGCCAGCAGCCTAGGGGGATACTATGGCTACACCTTC. It translates to CASSLGGYYGYTF.

The V gene is TRBV5-1, the J gene TRBJ2-3, with 9 bases lining up with TRBD2. CDR1 SGHRS and CDR2 YFSETQ come from the germline V gene. The J segment lost 0 bases and the V segment lost 6 bases, leaving 5 bases of the junction unmatched. This CDR3 has 15 residues. CDR3 sequence reads: CASIPAGGSTDTQYF. Here the CDR3 DNA reads TGCGCCAGCATCCCAGCGGGAGGTAGCACAGATACGCAGTATTTT.

The V gene is TRBV12-1, the J gene TRBJ2-7; the table's D call, TRBD1, was not checked against the DNA. TRBV12-1 is classified as a pseudogene. The CDR3 is 17 amino acids. CDR3 sequence: CASSLVGAVTHHYEQYF. The DNA for the CDR3 is TGTGCCAGCAGCTTGGTGGGGGCGGTGACCCACCACTACGAGCAGTACTTC.

The chain couples TRBV7-2 to TRBJ2-7, with 7 bases matching TRBD2. Per germline, CDR1 SGHTA and CDR2 FQGNSA. V was pared by 3 bases and J by 7 bases, with 15 bases of the junction left unmatched. The CDR3 length is 16 residues. DNA for the CDR3: TGTGCCAGCAGCTTTTCTATTGCGGGAGCAGAGGGGGAGCAGTACTTC. Its translation: CASSFSIAGAEGEQYF.

The chain couples TRBV5-8 to TRBJ2-2, with 7 bases fitting TRBD2. The CDR3 spans 13 residues. Germline values: CDR1 SGHTS, CDR2 YDEGEE. J gave up 6 bases and V 1 base, and 0 bases lay outside the gene matches. As DNA, the CDR3 is TGTGCCAGCAGCTTGCGGGGGGCCGGGGAGCTGTTTTTT. The encoded protein is CASSLRGAGELFF. The variable domain in full, with the rest retrieved from reference TRBV5-8 and TRBJ2-2, is EAGVTQSPTHLIKTRGQQATLRCSPISGHTSVYWYQQALGLGLQFLLWYDEGEERNRGNFPPRFSGRQFPNYSSELNVNALELEDSALYLCASSLRGAGELFFGEGSRLTVL.

A word on this clone: One end of the junction varies from germline; a read error may be responsible. V usage is TRBV5-6 and J usage is TRBJ2-2; TRBD1 aligns across 7 bases. The germline V gene has CDR1 SGHDT and CDR2 YYEEEE. The CDR3 has 16 residues. The CDR3 protein is CASSLGTGANTGELFF. CDR3 nucleotides: TGTGCCAGCAGCTTGGGGACAGGAGCGAACACCGGGGAACTGTTTTTT.

This clone showed up just once. This chain links TRBV11-2 with TRBJ2-1; 10 bases fit TRBD2. Germline V gene data show CDR1 as SGHAT and CDR2 as FQNNGV. The CDR3 totals 16 residues. J gave up 5 bases and V 6 bases, and 10 bases lay outside the gene matches. CDR3 DNA: TGTGCCAGCAGACACACCTCCGGACTAGCGGACAATGAGCAGTTCTTC. Residues: CASRHTSGLADNEQFF.

The chain combines TRBV29-1 with TRBJ1-1, with 7 bases lining up with TRBD1. This CDR3 contains 12 residues. In germline, CDR1 is SQVTM, CDR2 ANQGSEA. V trimming: 7 bases; J trimming: 5 bases; junction bases outside the gene matches: 7. This chain's CDR3 is CSGRQGMTEAFF. For the CDR3, the DNA is TGCAGCGGCCGACAGGGTATGACTGAAGCTTTCTTT.